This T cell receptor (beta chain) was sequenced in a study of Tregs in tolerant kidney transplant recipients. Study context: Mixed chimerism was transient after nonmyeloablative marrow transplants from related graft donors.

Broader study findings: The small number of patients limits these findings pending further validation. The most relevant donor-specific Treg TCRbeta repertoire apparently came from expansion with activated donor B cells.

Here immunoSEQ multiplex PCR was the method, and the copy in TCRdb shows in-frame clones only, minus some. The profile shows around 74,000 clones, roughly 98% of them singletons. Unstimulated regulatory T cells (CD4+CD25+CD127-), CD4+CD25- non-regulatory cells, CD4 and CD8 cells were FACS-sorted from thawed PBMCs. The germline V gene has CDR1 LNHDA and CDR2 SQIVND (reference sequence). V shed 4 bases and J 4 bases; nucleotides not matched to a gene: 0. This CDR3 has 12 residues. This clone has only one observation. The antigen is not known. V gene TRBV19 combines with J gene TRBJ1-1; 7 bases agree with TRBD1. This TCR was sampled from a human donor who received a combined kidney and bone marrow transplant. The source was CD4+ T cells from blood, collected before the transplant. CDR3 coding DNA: TGTGCCAGTAGTAACAGGGGCACTGAAGCTTTCTTT. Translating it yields CASSNRGTEAFF.